This T cell receptor (beta chain) was recovered during a study of OX40 agonist ivuxolimab in advanced cancers. Only in-frame clones appear in the TCRdb table, and some are missing; sequencing was by immunoSEQ multiplex PCR. The sample has tens of thousands of clones, about 81% seen once. The V and J ends lost 4 bases and 9 bases, in that order; junction bases with no gene match: 8. CDR3 size: 13 residues. CDR1 and CDR2 (germline): MNHNS, SASEGT. Sequencing was performed on CD4+ or CD8+ T cells sorted from blood, taken in a trial of the OX40 agonist ivuxolimab. The rearrangement joins TRBV6-1 to TRBJ1-1; 7 nucleotides agree with TRBD1. The source is an adult with an advanced solid tumor such as melanoma, head and neck, liver or kidney cancer. CDR3 region: CASSARDSFQAFF. CDR3 DNA sequence: TGTGCCAGCAGTGCCCGGGACAGCTTCCAAGCTTTCTTT.